This TCR beta chain comes out of a study of blood T cell repertoires in COVID-19. The overall study: The analysed material was cDNA or gDNA that came from T cells, B-cell-depleted T cells, or PBMCs.

In the original analysis: Amplification of reference gene primers provided the estimated nucleated cell counts. Repertoires were generated with immunoSEQ multiplex PCR, while TCRdb's copy carries only in-frame clones and drops some. The V and J calls and clone size are taken from that table; D and trimming were inferred from the DNA. Of some 100,000 clones listed, about 90% are singletons. CDR1 is SEHNR and CDR2 is FQNEAQ in the germline V gene (reference sequence). Trimming removed 3 bases from V and 6 bases from J, with 14 bases in between. The CDR3 contains 14 residues. Sequenced input: peripheral blood. The V and J genes are TRBV7-9 and TRBJ1-1; D unresolved. The clonotype comes from a man aged 25 to 40 in a cohort sampled during active COVID-19. The CDR3 here is CASSFTELWSEAFF. For the CDR3, the DNA is TGTGCCAGCAGCTTTACAGAGTTATGGTCTGAAGCTTTCTTT.